The 12 T cell receptor beta chains below all came from one sample that was sequenced in a study of control samples from healthy donors and cancer patients (dated by TCRdb to 2018 to 2020). Libraries were prepared through the immunoSEQ multiplex PCR assay. Drawn from immuneACCESS, this table holds only the in-frame rearrangements with V and J called that TCRdb kept. Clones are partly lost; checked studies trace under half to an unresolved V gene and leave the rest unexplained. This sample lists approximately 20,000 clones; roughly 84% were detected once. Less than 30% of the sample goes to the ten largest clones. The specimen sequenced was PBMCs. These TCRs come from a woman aged 65 to 85 with lung cancer.

The chain uses TRBV6-2 or TRBV6-3 and TRBJ2-1, with D uncertain. CDR1 and CDR2 from the germline V gene are MNHEY and SVGEGT. The V end lost 0 bases, the J end lost 4 bases, and 13 bases lay between the germline ends. The CDR3 has 16 amino acids. CDR3 residues: CASSYSMQVGYNEQFF. The CDR3 coding sequence is TGTGCCAGCAGTTACTCGATGCAGGTGGGGTACAATGAGCAGTTCTTC.

The CDR3 DNA is TGTGCCAGCAGCGTTTCCTTGGGGTCCTACAATGAGCAGTTCTTC. This codes for CASSVSLGSYNEQFF. The V and J genes are TRBV9 and TRBJ2-1; D gene unclear. The CDR3 loop spans 15 amino acids. With 2 bases removed from V and 1 base from J, the gap between germline ends came to 10 bases. Germline CDR1 reads SGDLS; CDR2 reads YYNGEE. The full variable domain, rest sourced from reference TRBV9 and TRBJ2-1, is DSGVTQTPKHLITATGQRVTLRCSPRSGDLSVYWYQQSLDQGLQFLIQYYNGEERAKGNILERFSAQQFPDLHSELNLSSLELGDSALYFCASSVSLGSYNEQFFGPGTRLTVL.

The V gene is TRBV7-2, the J gene TRBJ2-4; D is tentatively TRBD1 or TRBD2 (5 bases each). The germline V gene has CDR1 SGHTA and CDR2 FQGNSA. The length of the CDR3 is 14 residues. V was cut by 1 base and J by 7 bases, with 11 bases left in between. The CDR3 region is CASSLVGDPNIQYF. For the CDR3, the DNA is TGTGCCAGCAGCTTAGTGGGGGACCCTAACATTCAGTACTTC.

This chain links TRBV6-4 with TRBJ2-3, with a possible D match to TRBD1 (6 bases). This CDR3 contains 16 residues. The V end lost 0 bases, the J end lost 1 base, and 11 bases lay between the germline ends. The germline CDR1 and CDR2 sequences are MRHNA and SNTAGT. The CDR3 bases are TGTGCCAGCAGTGACTCGAGTGGGGGCGGCACAGATACGCAGTATTTT. This codes for CASSDSSGGGTDTQYF.

The rearrangement links TRBV28 to TRBJ1-6; the D gene is possibly TRBD1 (5 bases). The CDR3 consists of 14 residues. V lost 5 bases to trimming and J lost 8 bases, with 13 bases between them. From germline, CDR1 is MDHEN and CDR2 SYDVKM. The CDR3 nucleotides are TGTGCCAGCAGTCCCCTCCTAGGGGATTCACCCCTCCACTTT. As protein: CASSPLLGDSPLHF.

The V call is TRBV7-7, the J call TRBJ2-2; a possible D gene is TRBD2 (5 bases). The CDR3 contains 15 residues. V shed 5 bases and J shed 3 bases, with 13 bases lying between them. Germline V gene sequence: CDR1 SSHAT, CDR2 FNYEAQ (reference sequence). The CDR3 is CASSHLLGDTGELFF. DNA of the CDR3: TGTGCCAGCAGCCATTTACTAGGAGACACCGGGGAGCTGTTTTTT.

In its sample, this clone was seen once. This chain connects TRBV24-1 to TRBJ2-5; no firm D call. The V and J ends lost 4 bases and 3 bases respectively, with 8 bases between them. This CDR3 is 13 amino acids long. Germline CDR1 KGHDR, CDR2 SFDVKD. CDR3 coding DNA: TGTGCCACCAGTGACCCTCCAGAAGAGACCCAGTACTTC. This sequence encodes CATSDPPEETQYF.

This clone was seen only a few times. The rearrangement links TRBV4-3 to TRBJ2-5; 14 nucleotides match TRBD2. V lost 4 bases, J lost 2 bases, and 9 bases stayed unmatched. The CDR3 consists of 18 residues. Germline CDR1 reads LGHNA; CDR2 reads YSLEER. CDR3 amino acids: CASSPRLAGGWVQETQYF. The CDR3 nucleotides are TGCGCCAGCAGCCCAAGACTAGCGGGAGGGTGGGTACAAGAGACCCAGTACTTC.

The chain has TRBV18 and TRBJ2-1; 7 bases align to TRBD1. The CDR3 is made up of 13 amino acids. Germline CDR1 KGHSH, CDR2 LQKENI. V lost 3 bases, J lost 6 bases, and 2 bases stayed unmatched. The CDR3 loop reads CASSPGQVNEQFF. As DNA, the CDR3 is TGTGCCAGCTCACCTGGACAGGTCAATGAGCAGTTCTTC.

This chain connects TRBV29-1 to TRBJ1-1; D call uncertain. The CDR3 sequence is 13 residues long. CDR1 SQVTM and CDR2 ANQGSEA come from the germline V gene. Trimming pared 2 bases from V and 5 bases from J, leaving 12 bases between. CDR3 DNA: TGCAGCGTTGAAAAAGGGCGGGTGACTGAAGCTTTCTTT. This translates into CSVEKGRVTEAFF. Using reference TRBV29-1 and TRBJ1-1 for the parts outside the CDR3, the full variable domain is SAVISQKPSRDICQRGTSLTIQCQVDSQVTMMFWYRQQPGQSLTLIATANQGSEATYESGFVIDKFPISRPNLTFSTLTVSNMSPEDSSIYLCSVEKGRVTEAFFGQGTRLTVV.

The chain links TRBV19 to TRBJ2-7, with 11 bases matching TRBD2. Germline-derived CDR1 and CDR2 are LNHDA and SQIVND (reference sequence). This CDR3 region has 15 residues. The V and J ends lost 1 base and 4 bases, in that order; junction bases with no gene match: 3. The CDR3 DNA follows: TGTGCCAGTAGTATAGTGGGGACTAGCGGTTACGAGCAGTACTTC. Its translation: CASSIVGTSGYEQYF.

The rearrangement links TRBV28 to TRBJ2-5; D is possibly TRBD2 (5 bases). Trimming pared 5 bases from V and 1 base from J, leaving 11 bases between. CDR1 MDHEN and CDR2 SYDVKM come from the germline V gene. This CDR3 contains 14 residues. CDR3 nucleotides: TGTGCCAGCAGTAACGGGGATATCCAAGAGACCCAGTACTTC. This translates into CASSNGDIQETQYF.